Detailed here is one T cell receptor (beta chain). Its antigen is as yet unknown. This sample was taken from a study of radiotherapy plus CTLA-4 blockade in lung cancer. Libraries were prepared by immunoSEQ multiplex PCR; TCRdb keeps only in-frame clonotypes and omits some of them. The sample yields about 59,000 clones, 72% seen once. V was trimmed by 3 bases and J by 1 base, leaving 12 bases between them. The germline V gene has CDR1 SGHVS and CDR2 FQNEAQ. The CDR3 has 15 residues. Whole-study results and caveats: After treatment with radiotherapy plus ipilimumab, TCR clones that came from the tumor expanded in blood.

Focal radiation was given together with CTLA-4 blockade (ipilimumab) to patients with chemo-refractory metastatic non-small-cell lung cancer. Source: peripheral blood, taken from a patient treated with radiotherapy plus ipilimumab. The origin of this receptor is a human donor with non-small cell lung cancer whose response to radiotherapy plus ipilimumab could not be evaluated. V and J are TRBV7-8 and TRBJ1-1; the D is unclear. The CDR3 DNA follows: TGTGCCAGCAGCTTCGCCGTCGGTTCGAACACTGAAGCTTTCTTT. Residues: CASSFAVGSNTEAFF.